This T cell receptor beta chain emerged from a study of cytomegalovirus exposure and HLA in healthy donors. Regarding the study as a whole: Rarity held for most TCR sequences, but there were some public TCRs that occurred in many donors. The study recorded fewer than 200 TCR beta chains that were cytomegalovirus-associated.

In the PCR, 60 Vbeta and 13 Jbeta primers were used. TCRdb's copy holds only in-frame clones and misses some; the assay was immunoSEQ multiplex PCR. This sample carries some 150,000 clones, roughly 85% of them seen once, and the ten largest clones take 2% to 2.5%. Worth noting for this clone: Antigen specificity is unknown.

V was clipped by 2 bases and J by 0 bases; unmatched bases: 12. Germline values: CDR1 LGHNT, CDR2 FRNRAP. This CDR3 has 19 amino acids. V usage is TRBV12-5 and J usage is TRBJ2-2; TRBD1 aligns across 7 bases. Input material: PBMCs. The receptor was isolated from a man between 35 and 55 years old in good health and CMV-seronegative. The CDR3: CASGLQTGQVPSNTGELFF. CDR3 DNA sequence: TGTGCTAGTGGTTTGCAAACCGGACAGGTACCGTCGAACACCGGGGAGCTGTTTTTT.